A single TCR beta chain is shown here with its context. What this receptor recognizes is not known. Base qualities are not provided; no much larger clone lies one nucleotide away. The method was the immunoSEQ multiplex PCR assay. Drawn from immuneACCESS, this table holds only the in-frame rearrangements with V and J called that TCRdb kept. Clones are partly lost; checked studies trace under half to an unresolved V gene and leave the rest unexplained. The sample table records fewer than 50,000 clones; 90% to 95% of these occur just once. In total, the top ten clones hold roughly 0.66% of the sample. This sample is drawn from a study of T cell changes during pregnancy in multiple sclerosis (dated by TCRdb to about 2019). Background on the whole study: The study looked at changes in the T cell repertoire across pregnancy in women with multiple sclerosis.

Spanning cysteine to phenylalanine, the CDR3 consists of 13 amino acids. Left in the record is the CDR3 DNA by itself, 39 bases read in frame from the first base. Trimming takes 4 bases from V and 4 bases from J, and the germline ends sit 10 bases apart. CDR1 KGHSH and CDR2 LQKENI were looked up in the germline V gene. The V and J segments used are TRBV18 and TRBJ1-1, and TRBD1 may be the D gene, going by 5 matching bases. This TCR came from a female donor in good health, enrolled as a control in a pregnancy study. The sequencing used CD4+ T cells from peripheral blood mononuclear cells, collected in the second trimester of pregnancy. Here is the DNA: TGTGCCAGCTCACGGGGGGTTCCCACTGAAGCTTTCTTT. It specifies CASSRGVPTEAFF.